This T cell receptor (beta chain) derives from a study of identical twins. Study observations and caveats: Reduced insertions were recorded for abundant cord blood beta clonotypes, with no such pattern in memory repertoires.

Everyone who gave samples was a healthy Caucasian. After template switching added a universal primer site, the resulting cDNA carried unique molecular identifiers. TCRdb re-called the 5' RACE reads with MiXCR, one entry per CDR3 protein. The data show approximately 490,000 distinct CDR3 sequences, with approximately 20% seen just once and around 0.5% held by the top ten. There are a few counts of this clonotype. Its antigen remains unknown. The same data also went into a second study, on yellow fever vaccine responses in identical twins.

This TCR was sampled from a woman younger than 30 in good health. Sequenced input: CD4+ T cells sorted from blood.

The CDR3 nucleotides read TGTGCCAGCGCCCCGGGACAGGGGACCTACGAGCAGTACTTC. It translates to CASAPGQGTYEQYF. The genes are TRBV7-2 and TRBJ2-7; 10 bases are shared with TRBD1. V shed 8 bases and J 2 bases; nucleotides not matched to a gene: 6. The CDR3 is made up of 14 amino acids. Germline CDR1 reads SGHTA; CDR2 reads FQGNSA.